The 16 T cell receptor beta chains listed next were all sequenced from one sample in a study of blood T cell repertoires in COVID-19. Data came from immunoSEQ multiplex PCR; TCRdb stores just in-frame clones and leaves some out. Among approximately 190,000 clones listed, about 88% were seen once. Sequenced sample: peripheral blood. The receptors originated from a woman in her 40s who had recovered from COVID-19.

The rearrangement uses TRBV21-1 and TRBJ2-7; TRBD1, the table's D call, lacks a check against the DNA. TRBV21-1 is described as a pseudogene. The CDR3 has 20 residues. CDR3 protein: CASSKAGNTRGQGSSYEQYF. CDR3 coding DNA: TGTGCCAGCAGCAAAGCAGGAAATACGAGGGGGCAGGGGTCCTCCTACGAGCAGTACTTC.

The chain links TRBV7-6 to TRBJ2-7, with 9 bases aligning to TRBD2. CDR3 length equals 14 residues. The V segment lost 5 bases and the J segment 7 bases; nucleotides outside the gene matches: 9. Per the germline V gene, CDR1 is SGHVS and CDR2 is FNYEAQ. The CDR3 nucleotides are TGTGCCAGCAGCAGTCCGGGACTAGCTGGGGAGCAGTACTTC. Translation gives CASSSPGLAGEQYF.

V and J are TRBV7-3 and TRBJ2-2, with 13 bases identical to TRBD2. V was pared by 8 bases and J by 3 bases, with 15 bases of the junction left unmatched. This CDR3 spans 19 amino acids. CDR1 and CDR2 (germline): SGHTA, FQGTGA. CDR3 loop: CASGTLTSGRTKYTGELFF. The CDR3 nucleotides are TGTGCCAGCGGGACTCTGACTAGCGGGAGGACCAAGTACACCGGGGAGCTGTTTTTT.

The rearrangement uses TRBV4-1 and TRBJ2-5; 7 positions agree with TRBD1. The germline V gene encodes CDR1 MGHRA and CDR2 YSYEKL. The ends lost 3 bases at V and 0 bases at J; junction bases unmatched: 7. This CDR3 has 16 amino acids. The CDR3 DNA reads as TGCGCCAGCAGCCAGCTACTGACAGGGAACCAAGAGACCCAGTACTTC. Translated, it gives CASSQLLTGNQETQYF.

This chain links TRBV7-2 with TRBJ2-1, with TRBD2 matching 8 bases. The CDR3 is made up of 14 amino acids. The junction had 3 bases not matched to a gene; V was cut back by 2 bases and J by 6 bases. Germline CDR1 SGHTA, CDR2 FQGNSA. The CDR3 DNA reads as TGTGCCAGCAGCTTATCCGGGACTAGCAATGAGCAGTTCTTC. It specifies CASSLSGTSNEQFF.

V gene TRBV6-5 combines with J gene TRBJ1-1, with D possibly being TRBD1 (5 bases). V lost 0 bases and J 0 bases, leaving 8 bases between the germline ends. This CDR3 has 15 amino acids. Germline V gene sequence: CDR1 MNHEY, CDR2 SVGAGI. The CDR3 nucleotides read TGTGCCAGCAGTTACTCTGGAGGGGTGAACACTGAAGCTTTCTTT. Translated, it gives CASSYSGGVNTEAFF.

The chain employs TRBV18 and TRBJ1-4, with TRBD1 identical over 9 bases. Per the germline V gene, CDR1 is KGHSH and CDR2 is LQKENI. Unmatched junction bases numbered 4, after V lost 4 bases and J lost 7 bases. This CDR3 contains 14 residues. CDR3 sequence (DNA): TGTGCCAGCTCACAGGGACAGGGACGTGAAAAACTGTTTTTT. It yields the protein CASSQGQGREKLFF.

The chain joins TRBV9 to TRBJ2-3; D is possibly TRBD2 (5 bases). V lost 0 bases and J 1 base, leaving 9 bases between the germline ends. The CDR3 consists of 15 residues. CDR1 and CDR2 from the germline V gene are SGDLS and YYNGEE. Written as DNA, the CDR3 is TGTGCCAGCAGCGTAGCGGGGTACGGCACAGATACGCAGTATTTT. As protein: CASSVAGYGTDTQYF.

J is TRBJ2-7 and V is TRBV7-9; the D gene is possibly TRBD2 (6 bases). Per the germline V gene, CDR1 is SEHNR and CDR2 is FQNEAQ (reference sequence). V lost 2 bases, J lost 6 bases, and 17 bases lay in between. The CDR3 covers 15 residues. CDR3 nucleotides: TGTGCCAGCAGCTTATCGTCGGGAGAGGTGCGCGAGCAGTACTTC. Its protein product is CASSLSSGEVREQYF.

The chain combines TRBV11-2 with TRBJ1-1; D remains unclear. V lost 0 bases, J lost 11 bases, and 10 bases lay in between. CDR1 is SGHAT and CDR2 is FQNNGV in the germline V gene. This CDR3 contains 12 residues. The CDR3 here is CASSLDLSTAFF. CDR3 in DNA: TGTGCCAGCAGCTTAGATCTATCCACGGCTTTCTTT.

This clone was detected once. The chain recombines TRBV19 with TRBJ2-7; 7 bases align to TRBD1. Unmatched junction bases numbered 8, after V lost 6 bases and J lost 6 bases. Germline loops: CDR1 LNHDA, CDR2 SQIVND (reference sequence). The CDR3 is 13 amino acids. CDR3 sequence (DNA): TGTGCCAGTAGCGTAGGGGGCGGCTTCGAGCAGTACTTC. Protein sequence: CASSVGGGFEQYF.

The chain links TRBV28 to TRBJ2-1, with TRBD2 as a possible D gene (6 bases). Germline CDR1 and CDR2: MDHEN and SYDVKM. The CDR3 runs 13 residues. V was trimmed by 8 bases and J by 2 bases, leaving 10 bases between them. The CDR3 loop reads CASVRGTYNEQFF. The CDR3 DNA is TGTGCCAGCGTTCGCGGGACCTACAATGAGCAGTTCTTC. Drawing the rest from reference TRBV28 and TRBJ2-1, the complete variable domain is DVKVTQSSRYLVKRTGEKVFLECVQDMDHENMFWYRQDPGLGLRLIYFSYDVKMKEKGDIPEGYSVSREKKERFSLILESASTNQTSMYLCASVRGTYNEQFFGPGTRLTVL.

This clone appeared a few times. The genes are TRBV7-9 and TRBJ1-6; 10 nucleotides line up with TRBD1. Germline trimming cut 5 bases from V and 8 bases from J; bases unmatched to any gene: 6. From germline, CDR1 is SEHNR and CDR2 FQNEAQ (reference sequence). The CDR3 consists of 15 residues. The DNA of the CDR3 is TGTGCCAGCAGCATTGCTGACAGGGGGCATTCACCCCTCCACTTT. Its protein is CASSIADRGHSPLHF.

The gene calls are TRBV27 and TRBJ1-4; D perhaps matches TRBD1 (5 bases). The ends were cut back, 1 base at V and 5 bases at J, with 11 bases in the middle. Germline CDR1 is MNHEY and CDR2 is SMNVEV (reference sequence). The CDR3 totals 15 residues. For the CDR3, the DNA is TGTGCCAGCAGTTTATATCAGGGAACGAATGAAAAACTGTTTTTT. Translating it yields CASSLYQGTNEKLFF.

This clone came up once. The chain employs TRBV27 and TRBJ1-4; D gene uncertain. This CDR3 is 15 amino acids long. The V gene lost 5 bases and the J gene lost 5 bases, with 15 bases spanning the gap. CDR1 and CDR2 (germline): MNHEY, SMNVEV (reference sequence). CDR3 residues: CASSGYFGGNEKLFF. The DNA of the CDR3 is TGTGCCAGCAGTGGCTATTTTGGCGGGAATGAAAAACTGTTTTTT.

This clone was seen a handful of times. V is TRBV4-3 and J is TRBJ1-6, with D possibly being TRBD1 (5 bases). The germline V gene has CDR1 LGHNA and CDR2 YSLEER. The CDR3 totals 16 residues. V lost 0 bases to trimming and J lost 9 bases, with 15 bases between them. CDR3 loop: CASSQDRRGALSPLHF. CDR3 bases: TGCGCCAGCAGCCAAGATCGGAGGGGAGCGCTTTCACCCCTCCACTTT.